This T cell receptor (beta chain) was profiled in a study of long-term antiretroviral therapy in people with HIV. Researchers report immunoSEQ v3.0 was run at survey level. The method was immunoSEQ multiplex PCR; TCRdb's version includes in-frame clones alone and lacks a portion of them. The repertoire holds some 11,000 clones, with roughly 82% as singletons. This clone appeared a single time. Its antigen is as yet unknown. J gave up 1 base and V 8 bases, and 6 bases lay outside the gene matches. In germline, CDR1 is MNHEY, CDR2 SVGAGI. This CDR3 has 15 residues. General study results and limits: Absence of data on ART adherence, viral resistance or therapy changes was noted.

The source material was unsorted PBMCs, sampled 8 to 8.5 years after starting antiretroviral therapy. V usage is TRBV6-5 and J usage is TRBJ2-1; 9 nucleotides line up with TRBD1. The source of this sequence is a man in his fifties with HIV. The CDR3 region is CASSNRGRSYNEQFF. CDR3 DNA: TGTGCCAGCTCTAACAGGGGGCGTTCCTACAATGAGCAGTTCTTC.